This T cell receptor beta chain was captured by sequencing in a study of blood T cell repertoires in COVID-19. About the research overall: Acute-phase and convalescent COVID-19 samples originated in the United States, Italy and Spain.

This clone was recorded many times. As processed by the authors: Estimates of nucleated cell counts were drawn from the amplification of reference gene primers. Sequencing was performed with immunoSEQ multiplex PCR; in TCRdb, only in-frame clones are kept and a portion is missing. D and trimming were read from the DNA, whereas the V and J calls and clone size are those reported in that table. The table has roughly 70,000 clones, around four fifths seen once. The source material was peripheral blood. The sequence was obtained from a man aged 60 to 75 with COVID-19, enrolled during active disease.

The CDR3 sequence is CASSDRGNSYEQYF. The CDR3 DNA sequence: TGCGCCAGCAGCGACAGGGGAAACTCCTACGAGCAGTACTTC. V is TRBV4-1 and J is TRBJ2-7, with 8 bases that match TRBD1. The CDR3 runs to 14 residues. Losses at the gene ends were 5 bases for V and 0 bases for J; bases not matched to a gene: 3. Germline lookup yields CDR1 MGHRA and CDR2 YSYEKL.